The T cell receptor (beta chain) described here comes from a study of early stage breast cancer tumors. This clone was detected only once. Each sample had two DNA replicates, 0.5 ug blood or about 1.4 ug tissue. Assay: immunoSEQ multiplex PCR; the TCRdb copy retains only in-frame clones and omits some. The sample contains tens of thousands of clones, approximately 76% of which appear only once. The clonotype comes from a person aged 50 to 59 with breast cancer. Sequenced: blood.

The CDR3 here is CASSSGTSGGYEQYF. CDR3 DNA sequence: TGCGCCAGCAGCTCAGGGACTAGCGGGGGCTACGAGCAGTACTTC. This chain connects TRBV5-1 to TRBJ2-7; 14 nucleotides match TRBD2. After removal of 3 bases from V and 3 bases from J, the junction contained 2 bases not matched to a gene. CDR1 is SGHRS and CDR2 is YFSETQ in the germline V gene. The CDR3 is 15 residues long.